This section outlines one T cell receptor beta chain sequence together with its context. What antigen it recognizes has not been identified. Base qualities are not at hand, and no much larger clone is one base apart. Sequencing was performed on an Illumina NovaSeq 6000. TCRalpha and TCRbeta cDNA libraries were built by 5'RACE with constant-segment primers, adding sample barcodes and unique molecular identifiers. RNA was extracted from every sample with Trizol reagent. Library amplification was performed in two PCR steps, and a second sample barcode and Illumina TruSeq adapters were introduced in the second step. Sequencing of libraries was performed on an Illumina NovaSeq with 2 x 150 bp paired-end reads. Per the original workflow: With migec v1.2.7, reads were demultiplexed and then collapsed into UMI-guided consensus sequences. Using mixcr v2.1.11, UMI consensuses were aligned to TRA and TRB V and J templates and then assembled into clonotypes. A clonotype was counted as expanded or contracted only when both edgeR and NoisET called the clonotype significant, with the noise models trained on biological replicates. For edgeR calls, the cutoffs were a false discovery rate-adjusted p below 0.01 and a log2 fold-change threshold of 1. PCA with hierarchical clustering of max-normalized trajectories of the 1000 most abundant clonotypes was used as exploratory dynamics analysis. Each responding clone was given a CD4 or CD8 phenotype based on the CD4+ and CD8+ repertoires, which had been sequenced separately. The raw public data were reprocessed by TCRdb itself: fastp quality trimming at Q25, MiXCR clonotype calling, in-frame beta chains only. Records with the same CDR3 protein are collapsed into one entry carrying the most frequent genes and DNA. The V and J calls were determined by TCRdb, not by the authors. Recorded for this sample are about 300,000 distinct CDR3 sequences; 15% to 20% of them occurred a single time. The ten largest account for more than 20% of the sample.

Ficoll-Paque density gradient centrifugation was the method used to isolate PBMCs. Its CDR3 holds 10 amino acids, cysteine through valine. Kept here is only the CDR3 DNA, which spans 30 bases and is read in frame from base 1. Trimming takes 8 bases from V and 3 bases from J, and the germline ends sit 5 bases apart. The germline V gene gives CDR1 as MDHEN and CDR2 as SYDVKM. The data originate from a study of T-cell memory formation after mild COVID-19 (dated by TCRdb to about 2021). About the study as a whole: TCR sequence clusters from the two donors were found to be largely donor specific. In a couple of donors, T-cell clones that expanded and contracted after mild COVID-19 were tracked by sequencing TCRalpha and TCRbeta repertoires over time. Two young, previously healthy adult volunteers, one female and one male, were included in the cohort. Points the paper makes about the study in general: The study covered only a couple of mild cases, and larger cohorts including severe cases with pre-infection samples were considered necessary. Clones that contracted from day 15 to 85 showed balanced CD4/CD8 phenotypes, whereas a second wave of clones that expanded from day 15 to 37 leaned towards CD4+. SARS-CoV-2 specificity was not confirmed for the second-wave clones peaking on day 37. The detection of some responding clones in pre-infection memory suggests that pre-existing cross-reactive memory T cells joined the SARS-CoV-2 response. Contracting CD4+ clones appeared mostly in the CM and EM memory subsets, whereas CD8+ clones were enriched in EMRA.

The chain was built from TRBV28 and TRBJ2-7, with the identity of the D gene unclear. The receptor's source is a man between 18 and 29 years old who had mild COVID-19 (a few samples of this study predate the infection). The sample titles of this study are shuffled in the database, so cell type and time point are left out; the donor was told from shared clones. The sequencing input was PBMCs or a T cell subset sorted from them (not recorded which). The nucleotide sequence reads TGTGCCAGCGGGAACTACGAGCAGTACGTC. This translates into CASGNYEQYV.